These 26 T cell receptor beta chains were sequenced from one sample in a study of OX40 agonist ivuxolimab in advanced cancers. Only in-frame clones appear in the TCRdb table, and some are missing; sequencing was by immunoSEQ multiplex PCR. The sample yields over 90,000 clones, around 89% seen once. The material sequenced was CD4+ or CD8+ T cells sorted from blood, taken in a trial of the OX40 agonist ivuxolimab. The receptors shown here come from an adult with an advanced solid tumor such as melanoma, head and neck, liver or kidney cancer.

The chain links TRBV30 to TRBJ1-5; weak D call: TRBD1 (5 bases). CDR1 and CDR2 (germline): GTSNPN, SVGIG (reference sequence). This CDR3 has 12 amino acids. V gave up 1 base and J gave up 7 bases, with 8 bases separating them. CDR3 protein: CAWSDQGQPQHF. As DNA, the CDR3 is TGTGCCTGGAGTGACCAGGGCCAGCCCCAGCATTTT.

The rearrangement uses TRBV29-1 and TRBJ2-5, with D maybe TRBD2 (6 bases). Trimming cost V 5 bases and J 5 bases, with 15 bases left between them. Germline CDR1 and CDR2: SQVTM and ANQGSEA. This CDR3 region has 13 residues. The CDR3 loop reads CSVREGTGETQYF. In nucleotides, the CDR3 is TGCAGCGTTAGAGAGGGGACTGGGGAGACCCAGTACTTC.

The chain employs TRBV4-2 and TRBJ2-7; 16 bases align to TRBD2. V lost 0 bases to trimming and J lost 5 bases; unmatched junction nucleotides: 10. Looked up from germline, CDR1 is LGHNA and CDR2 is YNFKEQ. The CDR3 has 19 amino acids. In DNA, the CDR3 is TGTGCCAGCAGCCAAGATGGGACTAGCGGGGGGGTTGGGGTTGACGAGCAGTACTTC. It encodes CASSQDGTSGGVGVDEQYF.

This chain uses TRBV5-1 with TRBJ1-5; tentative D call: TRBD1 (6 bases). This CDR3 has 15 residues. V was clipped by 3 bases and J by 5 bases, with 15 bases between them. Germline values: CDR1 SGHRS, CDR2 YFSETQ. The CDR3 DNA reads TGCGCCAGCAGCTCCTCCGGGACACCCGATCAGCCCCAGCATTTT. It translates to CASSSSGTPDQPQHF.

The chain couples TRBV7-3 to TRBJ1-1; D unclear. Germline CDR1 SGHTA, CDR2 FQGTGA. The V end was cut by 2 bases, the J end by 1 base, with 5 bases between. The CDR3 runs 13 residues. The CDR3 sequence: CASSLVANTEAFF. CDR3 nucleotide sequence: TGTGCCAGCAGCTTAGTCGCGAACACTGAAGCTTTCTTT.

This chain uses TRBV28 with TRBJ2-1, with D unclear. The CDR3 totals 16 residues. The V and J ends lost 6 bases and 2 bases respectively, with 17 bases between them. Per germline, CDR1 MDHEN and CDR2 SYDVKM. CDR3 sequence (DNA): TGTGCCAGCAGACCCCCTTCTAGAGCCGCCTACAATGAGCAGTTCTTC. It is translated as CASRPPSRAAYNEQFF. Complete variable domain (other parts from reference TRBV28 and TRBJ2-1): DVKVTQSSRYLVKRTGEKVFLECVQDMDHENMFWYRQDPGLGLRLIYFSYDVKMKEKGDIPEGYSVSREKKERFSLILESASTNQTSMYLCASRPPSRAAYNEQFFGPGTRLTVL.

The gene calls are TRBV29-1 and TRBJ1-5; D is perhaps TRBD1 (5 bases). This CDR3 region has 13 residues. Per the germline V gene, CDR1 is SQVTM and CDR2 is ANQGSEA. V was cut by 0 bases and J by 3 bases, with 6 bases left in between. This chain's CDR3 is CSVEEGPNQPQHF. As DNA, the CDR3 is TGCAGCGTTGAAGAGGGACCCAATCAGCCCCAGCATTTT.

The chain joins TRBV5-4 to TRBJ2-3; D possibly uses TRBD1 or TRBD2 (5 bases each). The CDR3 consists of 16 residues. Germline lookup yields CDR1 SGHNT and CDR2 YYREEE (reference sequence). V gave up 4 bases and J gave up 2 bases, with 17 bases separating them. This CDR3 reads CASSQVAVGPTDTQYF. CDR3 sequence (DNA): TGTGCCAGCAGCCAAGTAGCCGTGGGACCCACAGATACGCAGTATTTT. The whole variable domain, remainder taken from reference TRBV5-4 and TRBJ2-3, is ETGVTQSPTHLIKTRGQQVTLRCSSQSGHNTVSWYQQALGQGPQFIFQYYREEENGRGNFPPRFSGLQFPNYSSELNVNALELDDSALYLCASSQVAVGPTDTQYFGPGTRLTVL.

The gene calls are TRBV6-1 and TRBJ2-5; the match to TRBD2 covers 9 bases. Germline values: CDR1 MNHNS, CDR2 SASEGT. This CDR3 has 17 amino acids. The J segment lost 3 bases and the V segment lost 4 bases, leaving 12 bases of the junction unmatched. This chain's CDR3 is CASSGLADKKWEETQYF. CDR3 DNA sequence: TGTGCCAGCAGTGGACTAGCGGATAAAAAGTGGGAAGAGACCCAGTACTTC.

This clone came up once. The CDR3 loop is CASSQDGRAAMYQETQYF. As DNA, the CDR3 is TGTGCCAGCAGCCAAGATGGGAGGGCAGCTATGTACCAAGAGACCCAGTACTTC. The chain couples TRBV14 to TRBJ2-5; 7 nucleotides match TRBD2. With 0 bases clipped from V and 0 bases from J, the junction kept 10 bases outside the gene matches. Germline CDR1 reads SGHDN; CDR2 reads FVKESK. The CDR3 runs 18 residues.

The chain uses TRBV5-1 and TRBJ1-1; D is possibly TRBD1 (5 bases). V was shortened by 0 bases and J by 0 bases, with 9 bases between the two germline ends. In germline, CDR1 is SGHRS, CDR2 YFSETQ. This CDR3 is built from 15 residues. CDR3 residues: CASSLEAGLNTEAFF. For the CDR3, the DNA is TGCGCCAGCAGCTTGGAAGCAGGGCTGAACACTGAAGCTTTCTTT.

The genes are TRBV19 and TRBJ2-1, with D possibly TRBD1 on 5 matching bases. The CDR3 sequence is 16 residues long. In germline, CDR1 is LNHDA, CDR2 SQIVND (reference sequence). V lost 2 bases, J lost 0 bases, and 11 bases lay in between. The CDR3 protein is CASSIQQGISYNEQFF. The CDR3 DNA sequence: TGTGCCAGTAGTATACAGCAGGGTATCTCCTACAATGAGCAGTTCTTC.

The rearrangement joins TRBV19 to TRBJ2-5; D perhaps matches TRBD2 (7 bases). V lost 10 bases and J lost 4, with 16 bases in between. Germline loops: CDR1 LNHDA, CDR2 SQIVND (reference sequence). This CDR3 has 13 amino acids. CDR3 in DNA: TGTGCCACAAATTGGGGGGGCCGAGAGACCCAGTACTTC. Protein product: CATNWGGRETQYF.

The chain combines TRBV27 with TRBJ1-1; D uncertain. V lost 2 bases to trimming and J lost 4 bases, with 11 bases between them. The CDR3 is 14 amino acids. Germline V lookup: CDR1 MNHEY, CDR2 SMNVEV (reference sequence). The CDR3 is CASSLEIGLTEAFF. DNA for the CDR3: TGTGCCAGCAGTTTAGAAATCGGGCTCACTGAAGCTTTCTTT.

The genes are TRBV5-1 and TRBJ2-1, with D possibly matching TRBD2 (6 bases). The CDR3 has 16 amino acids. V was clipped by 6 bases and J by 0 bases, with 16 bases between them. Germline V gene sequence: CDR1 SGHRS, CDR2 YFSETQ. The CDR3 region has the DNA TGCGCCAGCACCCCTCTAGCGCGTAGCTCCTACAATGAGCAGTTCTTC. It specifies CASTPLARSSYNEQFF.

The chain has TRBV4-1 and TRBJ1-4; maybe TRBD1 (5 bases). Germline CDR1 MGHRA, CDR2 YSYEKL. Trimming removed 2 bases from V and 7 bases from J, with 20 bases in between. CDR3 length: 17 amino acids. CDR3 protein: CASSQSVSRQPSEKLFF. DNA of the CDR3: TGCGCCAGCAGCCAATCGGTTTCTCGACAGCCAAGTGAAAAACTGTTTTTT.

The V call is TRBV12-5, the J call TRBJ2-3, with D perhaps assigned TRBD1 or TRBD2 (5 bases each). Germline CDR1 and CDR2: LGHNT and FRNRAP. Trimming removed 3 bases from V and 4 bases from J, with 8 bases in between. The CDR3 consists of 13 residues. CDR3 nucleotides: TGTGCTAGTGGTTTATGGGGGTCAGATACGCAGTATTTT. It encodes CASGLWGSDTQYF.

V usage is TRBV21-1 and J usage is TRBJ1-3. TRBV21-1 has pseudogene status. This CDR3 spans 14 amino acids. The CDR3, as DNA: TGTGCCAGCAGCAGGGGGTACTCTGGAAACACCATATATTTT. Its protein product is CASSRGYSGNTIYF.

The chain employs TRBV30 and TRBJ2-7; D may be TRBD2 (6 bases). V shed 0 bases and J shed 10 bases, with 13 bases lying between them. CDR1 and CDR2 from the germline V gene are GTSNPN and SVGIG (reference sequence). This CDR3 has 12 amino acids. The CDR3 DNA reads TGTGCCTGGAGTGTACGGCGGGATAAACAGTACTTC. It specifies CAWSVRRDKQYF. Based on the CDR3 plus reference TRBV30 and TRBJ2-7, the full variable domain is SQTIHQWPATLVQPVGSPLSLECTVEGTSNPNLYWYRQAAGRGLQLLFYSVGIGQISSEVPQNLSASRPQDRQFILSSKKLLLSDSGFYLCAWSVRRDKQYFGPGTRLTVT.

The rearrangement links TRBV5-1 to TRBJ2-7; D call uncertain. V lost 3 bases, J lost 5 bases, and 18 bases lay in between. This CDR3 is built from 15 residues. Germline assignment: CDR1 SGHRS and CDR2 YFSETQ. The chain's CDR3 is CASSYRLQLNHEQYF. The CDR3 bases are TGCGCCAGCAGCTACCGCCTACAGTTAAACCACGAGCAGTACTTC.

This chain links TRBV11-1 with TRBJ1-3; no clear D. The CDR3 contains 12 residues. Germline loops: CDR1 SGHAT, CDR2 FQDESV (reference sequence). V gave up 5 bases and J gave up 0 bases, with 2 bases separating them. CDR3 DNA sequence: TGTGCCAGCAGCCACTCTGGAAACACCATATATTTT. It codes for CASSHSGNTIYF.

The chain links TRBV6-5 to TRBJ1-1; 10 positions match TRBD1. J gave up 10 bases and V 2 bases, and 4 bases lay outside the gene matches. This CDR3 spans 13 amino acids. CDR1 is MNHEY and CDR2 is SVGAGI in the germline V gene. Written as DNA, the CDR3 is TGTGCCAGCAGTTACCGGGACAGGGGTTTAGCTTTCTTT. Its protein product is CASSYRDRGLAFF.

V gene TRBV9 combines with J gene TRBJ1-6; D not resolved. There are 14 residues in the CDR3. Germline V gives CDR1 SGDLS, CDR2 YYNGEE. The V end was cut by 0 bases, the J end by 8 bases, with 9 bases between. The CDR3 sequence is CASSVDPADSPLHF. The CDR3 coding sequence is TGTGCCAGCAGCGTAGATCCGGCTGATTCACCCCTCCACTTT.

The chain has TRBV5-1 and TRBJ2-7; 9 nucleotides line up with TRBD1. This CDR3 spans 15 amino acids. Germline CDR1 and CDR2: SGHRS and YFSETQ. J lost 2 bases, V lost 5 bases, and 8 bases had no gene match. CDR3 region: CASRPGTGRPYEQYF. CDR3 nucleotides: TGCGCCAGCAGACCGGGGACAGGGCGACCCTACGAGCAGTACTTC. Together with reference TRBV5-1 and TRBJ2-7, the CDR3 gives the full variable domain: KAGVTQTPRYLIKTRGQQVTLSCSPISGHRSVSWYQQTPGQGLQFLFEYFSETQRNKGNFPGRFSGRQFSNSRSEMNVSTLELGDSALYLCASRPGTGRPYEQYFGPGTRLTVT.

The rearrangement joins TRBV6-5 to TRBJ1-1; 8 bases line up with TRBD1. With 6 bases clipped from V and 11 bases from J, the junction kept 5 bases outside the gene matches. The CDR3 covers 11 residues. CDR1 is MNHEY, CDR2 SVGAGI, per germline. CDR3 sequence (DNA): TGTGCCAGCAGAATAACAGGGGGGGCTTTCTTT. It is translated as CASRITGGAFF.

The J gene is TRBJ2-3, the V gene TRBV7-3, with 13 nucleotides matching TRBD2. This CDR3 has 16 residues. V lost 2 bases and J lost 1; bases outside the gene matches: 0. CDR1 SGHTA and CDR2 FQGTGA come from the germline V gene. CDR3 nucleotides: TGTGCCAGCAGCTTAGGGACTAGCGGGGGCACAGATACGCAGTATTTT. Translating gives CASSLGTSGGTDTQYF.